Reported below is one T cell receptor beta chain. The sample is drawn from a study of blood T cell repertoires in COVID-19. As for the study in general: Sites in the United States, Italy and Spain provided acute and convalescent COVID-19 samples.

The CDR3 contains 12 residues. Germline V CDR1 and CDR2: LNHDA, SQIVND (reference sequence). V dropped 0 bases and J dropped 8 bases, with 7 bases sitting between them. The assay was immunoSEQ multiplex PCR, and TCRdb's table has in-frame clones only and misses some. The sample lists over 90,000 clones, 86% occurring once. The chain employs TRBV19 and TRBJ1-2; TRBD1 is a possible D gene (5 bases). The material sequenced was peripheral blood. The TCR originated in a woman aged 55-70 years in a cohort sampled during active or convalescent COVID-19. CDR3 bases: TGTGCCAGTAGTATAGATCACAGGGGCTACACCTTC. Its translation is CASSIDHRGYTF. Variable domain in full (rest from reference TRBV19 and TRBJ1-2): DGGITQSPKYLFRKEGQNVTLSCEQNLNHDAMYWYRQDPGQGLRLIYYSQIVNDFQKGDIAEGYSVSREKKESFPLTVTSAQKNPTAFYLCASSIDHRGYTFGSGTRLTVV.